This TCR beta chain comes out of a study of control samples from healthy donors and cancer patients. Profiling relied on immunoSEQ multiplex PCR, and the TCRdb table lists in-frame clones only, not all of them. Among over 110,000 clones listed, 80% to 95% were seen once. J gave up 2 bases and V 4 bases, and 5 bases lay outside the gene matches. CDR3 length: 16 residues. CDR1 is KGHSH, CDR2 LQKENI, per germline. The source of this sequence is a man aged 30-40 years in good health. Material for sequencing was blood. V and J are TRBV18 and TRBJ2-5, with 12 bases aligning to TRBD2. CDR3 nucleotide sequence: TGTGCCAGCTCACGACTAGCGGGAGTGGGGCAAGAGACCCAGTACTTC. This codes for CASSRLAGVGQETQYF. The full variable domain, in which reference TRBV18 and TRBJ2-5 provide the parts outside the CDR3, is NAGVMQNPRHLVRRRGQEARLRCSPMKGHSHVYWYRQLPEEGLKFMVYLQKENIIDESGMPKERFSAEFPKEGPSILRIQQVVRGDSAAYFCASSRLAGVGQETQYFGPGTRLLVL.